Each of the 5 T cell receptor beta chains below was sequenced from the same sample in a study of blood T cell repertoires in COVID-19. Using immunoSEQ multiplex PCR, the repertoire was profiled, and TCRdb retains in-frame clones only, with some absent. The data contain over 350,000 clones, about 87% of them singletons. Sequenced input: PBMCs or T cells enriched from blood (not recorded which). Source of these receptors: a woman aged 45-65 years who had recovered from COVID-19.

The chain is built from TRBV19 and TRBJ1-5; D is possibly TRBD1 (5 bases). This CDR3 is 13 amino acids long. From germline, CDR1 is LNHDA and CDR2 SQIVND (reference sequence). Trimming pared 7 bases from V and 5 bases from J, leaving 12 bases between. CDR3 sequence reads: CASTLGGYQPQHF. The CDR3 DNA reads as TGTGCCAGTACGCTGGGGGGTTATCAGCCCCAGCATTTT.

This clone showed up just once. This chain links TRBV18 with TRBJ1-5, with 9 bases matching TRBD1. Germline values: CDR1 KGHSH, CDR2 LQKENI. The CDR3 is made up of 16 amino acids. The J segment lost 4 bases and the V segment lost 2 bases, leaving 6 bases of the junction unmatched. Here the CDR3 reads CASSPDGTGINQPQHF. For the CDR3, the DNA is TGTGCCAGCTCACCAGACGGGACAGGGATAAATCAGCCCCAGCATTTT.

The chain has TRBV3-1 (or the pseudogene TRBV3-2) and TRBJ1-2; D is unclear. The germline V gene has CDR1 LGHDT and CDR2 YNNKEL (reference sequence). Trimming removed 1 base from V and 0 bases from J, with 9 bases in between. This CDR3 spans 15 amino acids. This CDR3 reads CASSQVVQPNYGYTF. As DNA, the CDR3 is TGTGCCAGCAGCCAAGTGGTACAGCCTAACTATGGCTACACCTTC.

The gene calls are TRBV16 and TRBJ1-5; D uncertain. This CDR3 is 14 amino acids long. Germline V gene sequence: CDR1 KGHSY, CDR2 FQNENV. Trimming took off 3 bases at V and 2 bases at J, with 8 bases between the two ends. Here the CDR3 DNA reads TGTGCCAGCAGCCAGGTGGGAGGCAATCAGCCCCAGCATTTT. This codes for CASSQVGGNQPQHF.

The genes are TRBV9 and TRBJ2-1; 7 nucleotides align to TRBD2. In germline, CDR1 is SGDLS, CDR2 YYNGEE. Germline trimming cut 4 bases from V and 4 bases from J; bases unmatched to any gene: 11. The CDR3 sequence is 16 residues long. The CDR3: CASSPGAGVGYNEQFF. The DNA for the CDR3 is TGTGCCAGCAGCCCGGGCGCGGGGGTAGGGTACAATGAGCAGTTCTTC.